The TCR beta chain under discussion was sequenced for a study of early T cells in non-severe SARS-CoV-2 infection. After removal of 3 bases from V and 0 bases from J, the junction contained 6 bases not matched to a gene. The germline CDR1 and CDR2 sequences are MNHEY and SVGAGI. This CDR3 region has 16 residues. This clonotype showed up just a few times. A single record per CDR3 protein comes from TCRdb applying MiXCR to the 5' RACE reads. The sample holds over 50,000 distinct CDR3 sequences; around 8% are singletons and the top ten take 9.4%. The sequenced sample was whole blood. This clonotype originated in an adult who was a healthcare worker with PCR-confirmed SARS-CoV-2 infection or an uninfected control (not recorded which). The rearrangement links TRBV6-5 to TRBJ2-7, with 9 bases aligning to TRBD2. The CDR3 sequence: CASSYSASGDSYEQYF. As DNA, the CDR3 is TGTGCCAGCAGTTATTCCGCTAGCGGGGACTCCTACGAGCAGTACTTC.